The next 31 T cell receptor beta chains were all read from a single sample in a study of radiation and T cells in renal cell carcinoma. Method: immunoSEQ multiplex PCR; TCRdb's copy keeps in-frame clones and lacks some. The sample contains roughly 120,000 clones, 75% to 85% of which appear only once. Stated time point: blood 2 weeks post-SBRT. As to treatment: 15 Gy SBRT to primary tumor, nephrectomy 4 weeks later. The source was blood, collected from a patient whose treatment included radiotherapy and nephrectomy. These receptors were obtained from a woman in her fifties or sixties with renal cell carcinoma.

The chain carries TRBV7-9 and TRBJ1-1; TRBD1 is a possible D gene (5 bases). Per germline, CDR1 SEHNR and CDR2 FQNEAQ (reference sequence). CDR3 length: 16 amino acids. Trimming shortened V by 1 base and J by 1 base, and 13 bases separated the two germline ends. CDR3 amino acids: CASSLGNYRRNTEAFF. In DNA, the CDR3 is TGTGCCAGCAGCTTAGGGAATTACAGGAGGAACACTGAAGCTTTCTTT.

V and J are TRBV5-6 and TRBJ1-5, with unresolved D. The V gene's germline CDR1 is SGHDT and CDR2 YYEEEE. The CDR3 is 14 residues long. V was clipped by 2 bases and J by 5 bases, with 11 bases between them. CDR3 sequence: CASSLWTDYQPQHF. The CDR3, as DNA: TGTGCCAGCAGCTTATGGACGGATTATCAGCCCCAGCATTTT.

This chain joins TRBV10-1 and TRBJ2-3; D unclear. Germline-derived CDR1 and CDR2 are WNHNN and SYGVQD (reference sequence). Trimming took 6 bases from V and 2 from J, leaving 18 bases between them. This CDR3 has 16 residues. CDR3 amino acids: CASSETLGPPTDTQYF. CDR3 coding DNA: TGCGCCAGCAGCGAGACCCTAGGCCCACCCACAGATACGCAGTATTTT.

Regarding this clone: Other DNA sequences in this sample translate to the same CDR3. The chain couples TRBV6-5 to TRBJ2-2; D could derive from TRBD1 or TRBD2 (5 bases each). Between the trimmed V and J ends, which lost 5 bases and 2 bases, there was a span of 9 bases. The CDR3 covers 14 residues. Germline V gene sequence: CDR1 MNHEY, CDR2 SVGAGI. The CDR3 nucleotides read TGTGCCAGCAGTCGGGGACGAAACACCGGGGAGCTGTTTTTT. Translation gives CASSRGRNTGELFF.

The chain employs TRBV19 and TRBJ2-1, with 12 bases matching TRBD2. Germline loops: CDR1 LNHDA, CDR2 SQIVND (reference sequence). The CDR3 contains 16 residues. The V and J ends lost 7 bases and 7 bases, in that order; junction bases with no gene match: 11. CDR3 coding DNA: TGTGCCAGTACCATCGGTCTAGCGGGAGGGCTAAATGAGCAGTTCTTC. Translated: CASTIGLAGGLNEQFF.

The chain links TRBV6-1 to TRBJ1-5, with a weak D call TRBD1 (6 bases). CDR1 MNHNS and CDR2 SASEGT come from the germline V gene. V lost 1 base to trimming and J lost 1 base, with 14 bases between them. This CDR3 spans 17 amino acids. The CDR3 DNA reads TGTGCCAGCAGTGAAGGGCGACAGGTAACGAGCAATCAGCCCCAGCATTTT. It encodes CASSEGRQVTSNQPQHF.

This sequence joins TRBV6-5 and TRBJ1-2, with D possibly TRBD1 on 6 matching bases. Between the trimmed V and J ends, which lost 5 bases and 0 bases, there was a span of 13 bases. The CDR3 is 15 amino acids. CDR1 is MNHEY, CDR2 SVGAGI, per germline. Here the CDR3 reads CASSQQGSSNYGYTF. CDR3 DNA: TGTGCCAGCAGTCAACAGGGATCTTCTAACTATGGCTACACCTTC.

The chain joins TRBV6-5 to TRBJ2-1, with no clear D. This CDR3 region has 11 residues. The V end lost 2 bases, the J end lost 9 bases, and 5 bases lay between the germline ends. In germline, CDR1 is MNHEY, CDR2 SVGAGI. The CDR3 region has the DNA TGTGCCAGCAGTTACGCTTTTGAGCAGTTCTTC. Translated: CASSYAFEQFF.

This clone showed up just once. The CDR3 reads CASSLRQGKNTGELFF. Here the CDR3 DNA reads TGCGCCAGCAGCTTGAGACAGGGGAAGAACACCGGGGAGCTGTTTTTT. The chain uses TRBV5-1 and TRBJ2-2; 8 bases map to TRBD1. Per the germline V gene, CDR1 is SGHRS and CDR2 is YFSETQ. The junction had 3 bases not matched to a gene; V was cut back by 1 base and J by 1 base. The CDR3 has 16 amino acids.

This clone was counted only a few times. The gene calls are TRBV30 and TRBJ1-5; possibly TRBD1 for D (6 bases). Trimming took 5 bases from V and 4 from J, leaving 12 bases between them. There are 13 residues in the CDR3. Germline V gene lookup returns CDR1 GTSNPN and CDR2 SVGIG (reference sequence). The chain's CDR3 is CAWATGRNQPQHF. The CDR3 coding sequence is TGTGCCTGGGCGACAGGTAGGAATCAGCCCCAGCATTTT.

This sequence joins TRBV7-2 and TRBJ1-4; D perhaps matches TRBD1 (5 bases). Trimming pared 1 base from V and 13 bases from J, leaving 16 bases between. Germline V gives CDR1 SGHTA, CDR2 FQGNSA. The CDR3 consists of 14 residues. DNA for the CDR3: TGTGCCAGCAGCTTAGTAGAGGCAGGGACCCCACTGTTTTTT. Translated: CASSLVEAGTPLFF. The full variable domain, in which reference TRBV7-2 and TRBJ1-4 provide the parts outside the CDR3, is GAGVSQSPSNKVTEKGKDVELRCDPISGHTALYWYRQSLGQGLEFLIYFQGNSAPDKSGLPSDRFSAERTGGSVSTLTIQRTQQEDSAVYLCASSLVEAGTPLFFGSGTQLSVL.

The chain links TRBV28 to TRBJ2-3; D tentatively reads TRBD1 or TRBD2 (5 bases each). The germline V and J ends were trimmed by 1 base and 1 base, with 15 bases remaining between them. The germline V gene has CDR1 MDHEN and CDR2 SYDVKM. This CDR3 spans 17 amino acids. Here the CDR3 reads CASSLFPKGSGTDTQYF. Written as DNA, the CDR3 is TGTGCCAGCAGTTTATTTCCAAAGGGGAGTGGCACAGATACGCAGTATTTT. The full variable domain, completed using reference TRBV28 and TRBJ2-3, is DVKVTQSSRYLVKRTGEKVFLECVQDMDHENMFWYRQDPGLGLRLIYFSYDVKMKEKGDIPEGYSVSREKKERFSLILESASTNQTSMYLCASSLFPKGSGTDTQYFGPGTRLTVL.

CDR3 sequence reads: CASSFKPGATEAFF. The CDR3 region has the DNA TGTGCCAGCAGCTTCAAACCGGGAGCTACTGAAGCTTTCTTT. The V call is TRBV7-3, the J call TRBJ1-1; D uncertain. The CDR3 is made up of 14 amino acids. V was pared by 3 bases and J by 5 bases, with 13 bases between. Germline V gene data show CDR1 as SGHTA and CDR2 as FQGTGA.

The CDR3, as DNA: TGTGCCAGCAGTTTGAGCGGGAGGGCCTACGAGCAGTACTTC. Translation: CASSLSGRAYEQYF. The chain joins TRBV27 to TRBJ2-7, with 10 bases fitting TRBD2. This CDR3 region has 14 residues. V shed 3 bases and J 2 bases; nucleotides not matched to a gene: 1. Germline V gene sequence: CDR1 MNHEY, CDR2 SMNVEV (reference sequence).

This clone was picked up one time. The V gene is TRBV7-2, the J gene TRBJ2-3, with 7 bases that match TRBD1. J lost 2 bases, V lost 5 bases, and 10 bases had no gene match. This CDR3 contains 16 residues. Germline assignment: CDR1 SGHTA and CDR2 FQGNSA. Here the CDR3 reads CASSLHPQGITDTQYF. In nucleotides, the CDR3 is TGTGCCAGCAGCCTTCACCCACAGGGGATCACAGATACGCAGTATTTT.

The rearrangement joins TRBV6-1 to TRBJ1-3; D is undetermined. This CDR3 region has 13 residues. V dropped 5 bases and J dropped 4 bases, with 9 bases sitting between them. Per germline, CDR1 MNHNS and CDR2 SASEGT. CDR3 nucleotides: TGTGCCAGCAGTCCCCAAGAAGGAAACACCATATATTTT. Translated: CASSPQEGNTIYF.

This clone was seen only once. The chain is built from TRBV29-1 and TRBJ2-7, with a possible D match to TRBD2 (7 bases). Trimming left V 0 bases short and J 2 bases short, with 14 bases between. The CDR3 has 15 amino acids. Germline CDR1 reads SQVTM; CDR2 reads ANQGSEA. CDR3 in DNA: TGCAGCGTTGAAGATAGGGGGGAGGGTCCCTACGAGCAGTACTTC. Encoded protein: CSVEDRGEGPYEQYF.

The chain couples TRBV19 to TRBJ2-3; 8 bases agree with TRBD1. This CDR3 has 16 amino acids. Germline CDR1 is LNHDA and CDR2 is SQIVND (reference sequence). V lost 2 bases, J lost 2 bases, and 6 bases stayed unmatched. The CDR3, as DNA: TGTGCCAGTAGTATAAAAAACAGGGGGTTCACAGATACGCAGTATTTT. This translates into CASSIKNRGFTDTQYF.

The gene calls are TRBV30 and TRBJ2-7; no definite D call. V was cut by 2 bases and J by 3 bases, with 8 bases left in between. The CDR3 consists of 12 residues. In germline, CDR1 is GTSNPN, CDR2 SVGIG (reference sequence). In DNA, the CDR3 is TGTGCCTGGAGTCCCCGCCTCTACGAGCAGTACTTC. Residues: CAWSPRLYEQYF.

V is TRBV28 and J is TRBJ2-2; 9 bases are shared with TRBD1. The V gene end was trimmed by 8 bases and the J gene end by 7 bases; junction bases not matched to a gene: 11. This CDR3 comprises 15 residues. Germline CDR1 reads MDHEN; CDR2 reads SYDVKM. The CDR3 loop is CASFTRDRANGELFF. CDR3 coding DNA: TGTGCCAGCTTCACCCGGGACAGGGCAAACGGGGAGCTGTTTTTT.

This chain uses TRBV7-2 with TRBJ2-3; 13 bases align to TRBD2. CDR1 SGHTA and CDR2 FQGNSA come from the germline V gene. The CDR3 length is 15 residues. V was pared by 5 bases and J by 7 bases, with 6 bases of the junction left unmatched. The CDR3 DNA sequence: TGTGCCAGCAGCCCCAGACTAGCGGGAGGTAATACGCAGTATTTT. It encodes CASSPRLAGGNTQYF.

This clone was detected a few times. The chain uses TRBV10-3 and TRBJ1-1; D uncertain. This CDR3 has 12 residues. The ends were cut back, 4 bases at V and 3 bases at J, with 6 bases in the middle. Germline V CDR1 and CDR2: ENHRY, SYGVKD. The CDR3 DNA follows: TGTGCCATCAGTGCGAGGGACACTGAAGCTTTCTTT. Translated: CAISARDTEAFF.

The J gene is TRBJ1-6, the V gene TRBV6-1; 8 nucleotides align to TRBD1. Germline V gene sequence: CDR1 MNHNS, CDR2 SASEGT. V was pared by 7 bases and J by 8 bases, with 10 bases of the junction left unmatched. The CDR3 has 15 amino acids. For the CDR3, the DNA is TGTGCCAGCATTCCGGTGACAGGGGCCCATTCACCCCTCCACTTT. Translation gives CASIPVTGAHSPLHF.

The V gene is TRBV18, the J gene TRBJ2-3, with 13 bases aligning to TRBD2. The V and J ends lost 1 base and 5 bases, in that order; junction bases with no gene match: 0. The CDR3 is made up of 15 amino acids. CDR1 is KGHSH and CDR2 is LQKENI in the germline V gene. The DNA of the CDR3 is TGTGCCAGCTCACCACGGACTAGCGGGAGAGATACGCAGTATTTT. Translated, it gives CASSPRTSGRDTQYF.

The J gene is TRBJ2-7, the V gene TRBV5-8; D possibly corresponds to TRBD2 (6 bases). The CDR3 sequence is 15 residues long. Germline CDR1 reads SGHTS; CDR2 reads YDEGEE. Trimming took off 0 bases at V and 1 base at J, with 11 bases between the two ends. The CDR3 DNA reads as TGTGCCAGCAGCTTGGAGACGGGAGCTTCCTACGAGCAGTACTTC. Translated: CASSLETGASYEQYF. Using reference TRBV5-8 and TRBJ2-7 for the parts outside the CDR3, the full variable domain is EAGVTQSPTHLIKTRGQQATLRCSPISGHTSVYWYQQALGLGLQFLLWYDEGEERNRGNFPPRFSGRQFPNYSSELNVNALELEDSALYLCASSLETGASYEQYFGPGTRLTVT.

CDR3 DNA: TGTGCCAGCAGCTTCGGGACATCGTTCTTCACCCCTAATGAAAAACTGTTTTTT. Encoded protein: CASSFGTSFFTPNEKLFF. V and J are TRBV7-9 and TRBJ1-4; D is perhaps TRBD1 (6 bases). This CDR3 region has 18 residues. Germline V gene lookup returns CDR1 SEHNR and CDR2 FQNEAQ (reference sequence). V was trimmed by 3 bases and J by 3 bases, leaving 20 bases between them.

The genes are TRBV9 and TRBJ2-1; 10 nucleotides agree with TRBD1. CDR1 is SGDLS and CDR2 is YYNGEE in the germline V gene. The CDR3 runs 19 residues. Trimming removed 0 bases from V and 0 bases from J; junction bases left unmatched: 9. In DNA, the CDR3 is TGTGCCAGCAGCGTAGCAGCGACAGGGGGCCCGAGCTCCTACAATGAGCAGTTCTTC. As protein: CASSVAATGGPSSYNEQFF.

The V and J genes are TRBV29-1 and TRBJ2-7, with D perhaps matching TRBD2 (6 bases). Germline CDR1 is SQVTM and CDR2 is ANQGSEA. The CDR3 extends over 12 amino acids. Trimming took 4 bases from V and 3 from J, leaving 10 bases between them. CDR3 sequence: CSVARGSYEQYF. The DNA of the CDR3 is TGCAGCGTTGCCCGGGGGAGCTACGAGCAGTACTTC.

The chain carries TRBV4-1 and TRBJ2-3; no firm D call. From germline, CDR1 is MGHRA and CDR2 YSYEKL. The CDR3 runs 14 residues. V was cut by 4 bases and J by 2 bases, with 10 bases left in between. CDR3: CASSREGSTDTQYF. The CDR3 nucleotides read TGCGCCAGCAGCCGGGAAGGGTCCACAGATACGCAGTATTTT.

The V call is TRBV7-9, the J call TRBJ2-1; 7 bases map to TRBD2. This CDR3 comprises 13 residues. The trim removed 5 bases at V and 6 bases at J, leaving 4 bases unmatched. CDR1 is SEHNR, CDR2 FQNEAQ, per germline (reference sequence). CDR3 sequence reads: CASSPSGGNEQFF. The DNA for the CDR3 is TGTGCCAGCAGCCCTTCGGGAGGCAATGAGCAGTTCTTC.

Only one count was recorded for this clone. The V and J genes are TRBV11-3 and TRBJ2-5; tentative D call: TRBD2 (6 bases). CDR1 is SGHNT, CDR2 YENEEA, per germline. Trimming left V 4 bases short and J 4 bases short, with 16 bases between. CDR3 length equals 15 residues. The CDR3 here is CASSSAGRGGETQYF. The DNA of the CDR3 is TGTGCCAGCAGCTCAGCGGGCCGGGGCGGAGAGACCCAGTACTTC.